This TCR beta chain was observed in a study of T cells in Graves' hyperthyroidism and ophthalmopathy. For ophthalmopathy patients, the Clinical Activity Score was at least 3 and the NOSPECS grade at least 4; duration was under 3 months. This clonotype was observed many times. TCR beta CDR3 region amplification was performed from RNA transcripts. TCR CDR3 underwent first-round RT-PCR with the HTBI primer set. TCRdb redid the calling of the multiplex PCR reads with MiXCR, one entry per CDR3 protein. The sample holds roughly 500,000 distinct CDR3 sequences, 15% to 20% seen once. CDR3 length: 17 residues. J gave up 1 base and V 6 bases, and 14 bases lay outside the gene matches. Germline V CDR1 and CDR2: DFQATT, SNEGSKA (reference sequence).

This sequence was found in a woman aged 25 to 39 with Graves' ophthalmopathy. The V call is TRBV20-1, the J call TRBJ2-3, with 9 positions matching TRBD2. Sequencing used blood. Here the CDR3 reads CSALEWSSGRGTDTQYF. The CDR3, as DNA: TGCAGTGCCCTTGAATGGAGTAGCGGGAGAGGCACAGATACGCAGTATTTT.